A single sample is the source of the 21 T cell receptor beta chains below, sequenced in a study of a mutant IDH1 vaccine in newly diagnosed glioma. Sequenced by immunoSEQ multiplex PCR; TCRdb stores in-frame clones only, minus some. The profile shows roughly 32,000 clones, roughly nine tenths of them singletons. Their specific antigens are unknown. Regarding time point: week 47, end of study. Doses consisted of 300 ug of mutant IDH1 20-mer peptide each, paired with topical imiquimod. Material: PBMCs, obtained from a glioma patient whose treatment included an IDH1 peptide vaccine. Source of these receptors: a man aged 35 to 55 with glioma.

The J gene is TRBJ2-7, the V gene TRBV7-9, with no clear D. Germline CDR1 is SEHNR and CDR2 is FQNEAQ (reference sequence). CDR3 size: 14 residues. Trimming took 0 bases from V and 3 from J, leaving 9 bases between them. The CDR3 DNA is TGTGCCAGCAGCTTAGCCCCAATGAACTACGAGCAGTACTTC. It specifies CASSLAPMNYEQYF.

The chain carries TRBV5-6 and TRBJ2-7; D is undetermined. Trimming shortened V by 0 bases and J by 5 bases, and 3 bases separated the two germline ends. CDR3 length: 11 residues. Germline V gene data show CDR1 as SGHDT and CDR2 as YYEEEE. The CDR3: CASSLDHEQYF. CDR3 in DNA: TGTGCCAGCAGCTTGGATCACGAGCAGTACTTC.

The V and J genes are TRBV19 and TRBJ2-2; possibly TRBD1 for D (5 bases). The CDR3 length is 14 residues. In germline, CDR1 is LNHDA, CDR2 SQIVND (reference sequence). V shed 8 bases and J shed 6 bases, with 16 bases lying between them. This CDR3 is CASPDPNRPGELFF. The CDR3 coding sequence is TGTGCCAGTCCTGATCCCAACAGGCCCGGGGAGCTGTTTTTT.

This rearrangement joins TRBV5-4 to TRBJ1-1; D might be TRBD1 (6 bases). Trimming pared 4 bases from V and 1 base from J, leaving 11 bases between. Germline CDR1 is SGHNT and CDR2 is YYREEE (reference sequence). This CDR3 has 14 residues. The CDR3 here is CASSTGQTNTEAFF. The DNA for the CDR3 is TGTGCCAGCAGCACCGGACAGACGAACACTGAAGCTTTCTTT.

The chain joins TRBV7-2 to TRBJ1-2, with TRBD1 identical over 10 bases. Germline CDR1 is SGHTA and CDR2 is FQGNSA. The CDR3 is made up of 16 amino acids. Unmatched junction bases numbered 8, after V lost 3 bases and J lost 4 bases. The CDR3 nucleotides read TGTGCCAGCAGCTTCTCCGACAGGGGGCCTATCTATGGCTACACCTTC. It translates to CASSFSDRGPIYGYTF.

The chain has TRBV5-6 and TRBJ1-4; D perhaps matches TRBD1 (5 bases). Germline CDR1 and CDR2: SGHDT and YYEEEE. This CDR3 has 13 residues. With 4 bases removed from V and 5 bases from J, the gap between germline ends came to 9 bases. The CDR3 loop is CASSAGLNEKLFF. The CDR3 DNA sequence: TGTGCCAGCAGCGCGGGACTCAATGAAAAACTGTTTTTT.

The chain combines TRBV6-4 with TRBJ2-6; weak D call: TRBD1 (5 bases). CDR1 is MRHNA, CDR2 SNTAGT, per germline. Trimming took 3 bases from V and 0 from J, leaving 9 bases between them. This CDR3 region has 16 residues. The CDR3 coding sequence is TGTGCCAGCAGTGATTCCGACAGCTCTGGGGCCAACGTCCTGACTTTC. The encoded protein is CASSDSDSSGANVLTF.

The genes are TRBV11-2 and TRBJ1-1; D gene uncertain. The CDR3 is 12 amino acids. Germline V CDR1 and CDR2: SGHAT, FQNNGV. Trimming removed 2 bases from V and 3 bases from J, with 4 bases in between. CDR3 sequence reads: CASSLSYTEAFF. DNA for the CDR3: TGTGCCAGCAGCTTATCGTACACTGAAGCTTTCTTT.

The chain's CDR3 is CASTKDGPIENGYTF. CDR3 coding DNA: TGTGCCAGCACCAAGGACGGACCGATAGAGAATGGCTACACCTTC. The V and J genes are TRBV2 and TRBJ1-2; D not certain. Germline values: CDR1 SNHLY, CDR2 FYNNEI. With 7 bases removed from V and 6 bases from J, the gap between germline ends came to 21 bases. The CDR3 has 15 residues.

The chain is built from TRBV5-4 and TRBJ2-5; D remains ambiguous. Trimming removed 7 bases at V and 5 bases at J, with 6 bases between. The CDR3 runs to 10 residues. Germline V gene data show CDR1 as SGHNT and CDR2 as YYREEE (reference sequence). The CDR3 DNA follows: TGTGCCAGCGGCCGCGAGACCCAGTACTTC. Its protein product is CASGRETQYF.

The V gene is TRBV4-1, the J gene TRBJ1-4; D ambiguous. V lost 0 bases, J lost 3 bases, and 11 bases lay in between. The CDR3 spans 16 residues. Germline V gene sequence: CDR1 MGHRA, CDR2 YSYEKL. The CDR3, as DNA: TGCGCCAGCAGCCAAGATTTTTCCGGGGCTAATGAAAAACTGTTTTTT. Translating gives CASSQDFSGANEKLFF.

This chain uses TRBV19 with TRBJ2-4; D is possibly TRBD2 (6 bases). Between the trimmed V and J ends, which lost 1 base and 2 bases, there was a span of 12 bases. Germline V gene sequence: CDR1 LNHDA, CDR2 SQIVND (reference sequence). The CDR3 sequence is 16 residues long. The CDR3 DNA reads TGTGCCAGTAGTATAGGGGAGGTTGGGTCCAAAAACATTCAGTACTTC. This sequence encodes CASSIGEVGSKNIQYF.

The chain couples TRBV19 to TRBJ2-3; 8 bases line up with TRBD1. In germline, CDR1 is LNHDA, CDR2 SQIVND (reference sequence). Trimming took 4 bases from V and 4 from J; bases not matched to a gene: 4. CDR3 length equals 14 residues. This CDR3 reads CASSTTGAADTQYF. CDR3 coding DNA: TGTGCCAGTAGTACGACAGGGGCGGCAGATACGCAGTATTTT.

The V gene is TRBV27, the J gene TRBJ2-1, with 7 nucleotides matching TRBD1. Germline values: CDR1 MNHEY, CDR2 SMNVEV (reference sequence). Trimming took 6 bases from V and 2 from J; bases not matched to a gene: 7. The CDR3 length is 15 residues. The CDR3 loop is CASRPPGGAYNEQFF. The CDR3 coding sequence is TGTGCCAGCAGGCCCCCAGGGGGTGCCTACAATGAGCAGTTCTTC.

The rearrangement joins TRBV4-3 to TRBJ2-1, with TRBD1 identical over 8 bases. There are 16 residues in the CDR3. Germline V gene sequence: CDR1 LGHNA, CDR2 YSLEER. Losses at the gene ends were 0 bases for V and 0 bases for J; bases not matched to a gene: 1. Written as DNA, the CDR3 is TGCGCCAGCAGCCAAGATACAGGGGGCTCCTACAATGAGCAGTTCTTC. The encoded protein is CASSQDTGGSYNEQFF.

The chain links TRBV4-1 to TRBJ2-3, with 12 bases aligning to TRBD1. V was pared by 0 bases and J by 5 bases, with 6 bases of the junction left unmatched. The CDR3 totals 17 residues. In germline, CDR1 is MGHRA, CDR2 YSYEKL. CDR3 sequence (DNA): TGCGCCAGCAGCCAAGATCCGGGACAGGGGGCGGGAGATACGCAGTATTTT. Translation gives CASSQDPGQGAGDTQYF.

The chain is built from TRBV28 and TRBJ1-1; D might be TRBD1 (5 bases). Germline lookup yields CDR1 MDHEN and CDR2 SYDVKM. The V end was cut by 5 bases, the J end by 5 bases, with 15 bases between. The CDR3 runs 14 residues. The CDR3 nucleotides read TGTGCCAGCAGTCCCCCGGGGGGGTGGACTGAAGCTTTCTTT. Residues: CASSPPGGWTEAFF.

In this sample, this clone turned up a few times. The CDR3 DNA reads TGTGCCAGCAGTTACTCCGTCCATCAGCCCCAGCATTTT. This sequence encodes CASSYSVHQPQHF. The chain has TRBV6-6 and TRBJ1-5; D remains ambiguous. Trimming removed 0 bases from V and 5 bases from J, with 5 bases in between. The CDR3 runs 13 residues. Germline lookup yields CDR1 MNHNY and CDR2 SVGAGI (reference sequence).

The chain uses TRBV7-8 and TRBJ2-5, with a tentative D call TRBD2 (6 bases). Germline CDR1 SGHVS, CDR2 FQNEAQ. The CDR3 spans 16 residues. Trimming took 5 bases from V and 5 from J, leaving 21 bases between them. CDR3 amino acids: CASSLDSFGSRETQYF. DNA of the CDR3: TGTGCCAGCAGCCTGGATAGTTTCGGGAGCAGGGAGACCCAGTACTTC.

The chain joins TRBV19 to TRBJ1-2, with TRBD1 as a possible D gene (5 bases). CDR3 length equals 17 residues. Trimming took off 4 bases at V and 8 bases at J, with 26 bases between the two ends. Germline V gene data show CDR1 as LNHDA and CDR2 as SQIVND (reference sequence). CDR3 DNA: TGTGCCAGTAGTAGCCTTCCCACGTGGACACAACGTCCGGGCTACACCTTC. This codes for CASSSLPTWTQRPGYTF.

The chain has TRBV21-1 and TRBJ2-5; the table's TRBD2 call for D was not verified on the DNA. The end of the DNA is better explained by TRBJ2-7, so the J call may be wrong. TRBV21-1 is flagged as a pseudogene. This CDR3 has 20 residues. The chain's CDR3 is CASSKGEDRLAHPPPYEQYF. DNA of the CDR3: TGTGCCAGCAGCAAGGGGGAGGACCGACTAGCGCACCCTCCTCCTTACGAGCAGTACTTC.